The next 27 T cell receptor beta chains were all read from a single sample in a study of T cells after yellow fever vaccination. MiXCR was run by TCRdb on the 5' RACE reads, yielding one entry per CDR3 protein. The sample includes some 320,000 distinct CDR3 sequences, around 10% of them seen just once. Sequences were derived from CD4+ T cells sorted from PBMCs, sampled 45 days after the yellow fever booster vaccination. These receptors came from a man between 18 and 29 years old who received the YFV17D yellow fever vaccine.

This clonotype was counted only a few times. The chain joins TRBV6-2 or TRBV6-3 to TRBJ2-1; 8 nucleotides match TRBD2. CDR1 MNHEY and CDR2 SVGEGT come from the germline V gene. Trimming at V came to 0 bases and at J to 0 bases, leaving 10 bases not matched to a gene. CDR3 length: 19 residues. The CDR3: CASSYSKYGGGSSYNEQFF. The DNA for the CDR3 is TGTGCCAGCAGTTACTCGAAATACGGGGGGGGGAGCTCCTACAATGAGCAGTTCTTC.

This clonotype was seen a few times. The gene calls are TRBV11-2 and TRBJ2-7; 7 nucleotides match TRBD1. Germline V CDR1 and CDR2: SGHAT, FQNNGV. This CDR3 is built from 13 residues. In DNA form, the CDR3 reads TGTGCCAGCAGCTTGGGGGATGCGACAGGGTATAGAGTC. It yields the protein CASSLGDATGYRV.

This sequence joins TRBV5-1 and TRBJ2-2; D remains unclear. Trimming took 0 bases from V and 0 from J, leaving 6 bases between them. CDR1 is SGHRS and CDR2 is YFSETQ in the germline V gene. This CDR3 region has 15 residues. CDR3 in amino acids: CASSLEDPNTGELFF. CDR3 DNA: TGCGCCAGCAGCTTGGAGGACCCGAACACCGGGGAGCTGTTTTTT.

There are a few counts of this clonotype. This chain connects TRBV7-6 to TRBJ1-3, with no clear D. There are 16 residues in the CDR3. Germline assignment: CDR1 SGHVS and CDR2 FNYEAQ. Trimming removed 5 bases from V and 0 bases from J, with 14 bases in between. The CDR3 DNA sequence: TGTGCCAGCAGCCCCGGGCACGGATTCTCTGGAAACACCATATATTTT. It yields the protein CASSPGHGFSGNTIYF.

This clonotype was seen a handful of times. The V call is TRBV10-3, the J call TRBJ1-2, with 8 bases matching TRBD1. The trim removed 3 bases at V and 4 bases at J, leaving 7 bases unmatched. Germline values: CDR1 ENHRY, CDR2 SYGVKD. This CDR3 is built from 15 residues. The CDR3 coding sequence is TGTGCCATCAGTGACCCGACAGGGGCAACCTATGGCTACACCTTC. Its protein product is CAISDPTGATYGYTF.

J is TRBJ2-7 and V is TRBV4-3, with D unresolved. Germline V gives CDR1 LGHNA, CDR2 YSLEER. CDR3 length: 15 residues. The V end lost 1 base, the J end lost 0 bases, and 10 bases lay between the germline ends. CDR3 residues: CASSQARQSSYEQYF. The CDR3 DNA sequence: TGCGCCAGCAGCCAAGCGAGGCAGAGCTCCTACGAGCAGTACTTC.

This clonotype showed up just a few times. V is TRBV7-3 and J is TRBJ2-7; D gene unclear. Germline CDR1 and CDR2: SGHTA and FQGTGA. Trimming took off 1 base at V and 4 bases at J, with 14 bases between the two ends. The CDR3 length is 15 residues. CDR3 sequence: CASSLMASEYYEQYF. In DNA form, the CDR3 reads TGTGCCAGCAGCTTAATGGCCAGTGAGTATTACGAGCAGTACTTC.

The chain recombines TRBV6-6 with TRBJ1-2, with TRBD1 matching 7 bases. Germline V lookup: CDR1 MNHNY, CDR2 SVGAGI (reference sequence). The CDR3 is made up of 14 amino acids. J was trimmed by 8 bases and V by 1 base; bases with no gene match: 7. CDR3 DNA sequence: TGTGCCAGCAGTTACTGGACAGGCGCAGAAGGCTACACCTTC. Its protein product is CASSYWTGAEGYTF.

The chain couples TRBV5-1 to TRBJ2-5; D gene unclear. Trimming left V 3 bases short and J 5 bases short, with 14 bases between. CDR3 length: 14 residues. Per the germline V gene, CDR1 is SGHRS and CDR2 is YFSETQ. This CDR3 is CASSSGLPGETQYF. For the CDR3, the DNA is TGCGCCAGCAGCTCCGGGCTCCCCGGGGAGACCCAGTACTTC.

V is TRBV5-4 and J is TRBJ2-3; TRBD2 agrees at 12 bases. Germline CDR1 is SGHNT and CDR2 is YYREEE (reference sequence). V was pared by 10 bases and J by 0 bases, with 6 bases of the junction left unmatched. The CDR3 consists of 15 residues. The CDR3 sequence: CALTSGGTSTDTQYF. The CDR3 DNA reads TGTGCCCTAACTAGCGGGGGGACTAGCACAGATACGCAGTATTTT.

This clonotype occurred a few times. J is TRBJ2-5 and V is TRBV7-2, with 9 bases lining up with TRBD1. This CDR3 is 16 amino acids long. Germline loops: CDR1 SGHTA, CDR2 FQGNSA. Unmatched junction bases numbered 8, after V lost 2 bases and J lost 4 bases. CDR3: CASSLLGTGFPETQYF. The CDR3 region has the DNA TGTGCCAGCAGCTTATTAGGGACAGGGTTCCCAGAGACCCAGTACTTC.

J is TRBJ1-5 and V is TRBV6-2 or TRBV6-3, with 8 bases identical to TRBD1. This CDR3 comprises 14 residues. V lost 6 bases and J lost 5; bases outside the gene matches: 6. The germline gives CDR1 MNHEY, CDR2 SVGEGT. The CDR3 bases are TGTGCCAGCAGAATGGGACAGGTTTATCAGCCCCAGCATTTT. Protein sequence: CASRMGQVYQPQHF.

CDR3: CSAPADGGEKLFF. CDR3 nucleotides: TGCAGTGCTCCCGCGGACGGCGGGGAAAAACTGTTTTTT. The chain employs TRBV20-1 and TRBJ1-4; no firm D call. The CDR3 length is 13 residues. Per germline, CDR1 DFQATT and CDR2 SNEGSKA (reference sequence). V was pared by 5 bases and J by 8 bases, with 15 bases between.

This clonotype was seen a few times. This chain links TRBV4-1 with TRBJ1-4; D remains unclear. The CDR3 runs 13 residues. Trimming left V 2 bases short and J 7 bases short, with 8 bases between. The V gene's germline CDR1 is MGHRA and CDR2 YSYEKL. The DNA for the CDR3 is TGCGCCAGCAGCCAATGGCGGGCTGAAAAACTGTTTTTT. Protein: CASSQWRAEKLFF.

This clonotype showed up many times. This chain links TRBV12-3 or TRBV12-4 with TRBJ2-3; tentative D call: TRBD1 (5 bases). CDR3 length: 11 residues. V shed 7 bases and J shed 9 bases, with 11 bases lying between them. The CDR3 protein is CASTPRTTQYF. The CDR3 DNA reads TGTGCCAGCACCCCTCGGACAACGCAGTATTTT.

This clonotype was found a few times. The gene calls are TRBV6-1 and TRBJ2-7; 9 nucleotides match TRBD1. Trimming at V came to 3 bases and at J to 0 bases, leaving 6 bases not matched to a gene. This CDR3 is 16 amino acids long. Germline CDR1 is MNHNS and CDR2 is SASEGT. The CDR3, as DNA: TGTGCCAGCAGTGATTTAGGGACAGGGAACTCCTACGAGCAGTACTTC. This translates into CASSDLGTGNSYEQYF.

The CDR3 DNA reads as TGCAGTGCTCCTACCAGGGACGGAGTTTACTATGGCTACACCTTC. It codes for CSAPTRDGVYYGYTF. The V call is TRBV20-1, the J call TRBJ1-2; D is perhaps TRBD1 (5 bases). Deletions cut 5 bases from V and 3 bases from J, with 19 bases between. The V gene's germline CDR1 is DFQATT and CDR2 SNEGSKA (reference sequence). The CDR3 is made up of 15 amino acids.

This clonotype was found a few times. The chain links TRBV6-1 to TRBJ2-1; D is perhaps TRBD1 or TRBD2 (5 bases each). The CDR3 covers 16 residues. Germline CDR1 is MNHNS and CDR2 is SASEGT. V lost 3 bases and J lost 8, with 20 bases in between. As DNA, the CDR3 is TGTGCCAGCAGTGATCGTAGCCTCTGGGGGATGGATGAGCAGTTCTTC. It codes for CASSDRSLWGMDEQFF.

This clonotype appeared a few times. This chain uses TRBV6-5 with TRBJ1-2; 7 nucleotides agree with TRBD1. Germline CDR1 and CDR2: MNHEY and SVGAGI. The CDR3 has 13 amino acids. J lost 3 bases, V lost 8 bases, and 6 bases had no gene match. In nucleotides, the CDR3 is TGTGCCAGCCGGGCAGGGGGTTACTATGGCTACACCTTC. Translated: CASRAGGYYGYTF.

The gene calls are TRBV5-1 and TRBJ2-5; D remains ambiguous. Deletions cut 4 bases from V and 5 bases from J, with 12 bases between. This CDR3 has 13 residues. The germline CDR1 and CDR2 sequences are SGHRS and YFSETQ. The CDR3 DNA reads TGCGCCAGCAGCGTGGCAGTTTCCGAGACCCAGTACTTC. This encodes CASSVAVSETQYF.

The sample holds a few counts of this clonotype. The gene calls are TRBV14 and TRBJ1-2, with D possibly being TRBD1 (5 bases). Trimming removed 1 base at V and 4 bases at J, with 13 bases between. Per germline, CDR1 SGHDN and CDR2 FVKESK. The CDR3 is 15 amino acids. The CDR3 here is CASSQGRGGGYGYTF. The CDR3 DNA is TGTGCCAGCAGCCAAGGAAGGGGTGGAGGCTATGGCTACACCTTC.

There are a few counts of this clonotype. The rearrangement links TRBV6-5 to TRBJ1-1; maybe TRBD1 (5 bases). This CDR3 region has 15 residues. V lost 7 bases and J lost 4, with 19 bases in between. Germline V gene sequence: CDR1 MNHEY, CDR2 SVGAGI. The CDR3 sequence is CASTDPRGSVTEAFF. CDR3 nucleotide sequence: TGTGCCAGCACCGACCCCCGGGGGTCGGTCACTGAAGCTTTCTTT.

The V call is TRBV7-3, the J call TRBJ2-4; D is possibly TRBD1 or TRBD2 (5 bases each). V was shortened by 5 bases and J by 6 bases, with 11 bases between the two germline ends. Germline V lookup: CDR1 SGHTA, CDR2 FQGTGA. CDR3 length: 13 residues. DNA for the CDR3: TGTGCCAGCAGCCTCTCGGGGACAAACATTCAGTACTTC. Residues: CASSLSGTNIQYF.

The sample holds a few counts of this clonotype. The CDR3 region is CASSTGGGDQTQYF. CDR3 nucleotide sequence: TGCGCCAGCAGCACAGGAGGGGGCGACCAGACCCAGTACTTC. This chain links TRBV5-1 with TRBJ2-5; D might be TRBD1 (7 bases). CDR1 and CDR2 from the germline V gene are SGHRS and YFSETQ. Trimming stripped 4 bases from V and 6 bases from J, with 16 bases between. The CDR3 runs to 14 residues.

The V and J genes are TRBV18 and TRBJ2-2; 10 bases agree with TRBD1. Germline V gene data show CDR1 as KGHSH and CDR2 as LQKENI. V lost 3 bases to trimming and J lost 6 bases; unmatched junction nucleotides: 7. This CDR3 has 16 amino acids. CDR3 sequence: CASSPITGTGAGELFF. Written as DNA, the CDR3 is TGTGCCAGCTCACCGATCACCGGGACAGGGGCCGGGGAGCTGTTTTTT.

This clonotype was observed a handful of times. The J gene is TRBJ2-7, the V gene TRBV11-1, with TRBD1 identical over 8 bases. J gave up 4 bases and V 5 bases, and 7 bases lay outside the gene matches. From germline, CDR1 is SGHAT and CDR2 FQDESV (reference sequence). The CDR3 has 14 amino acids. Written as DNA, the CDR3 is TGTGCCAGCAGCATCCGGACAGGGAGGTACGAGCAGTACGTC. Its protein is CASSIRTGRYEQYV.

Worth noting for this clonotype: A much larger clonotype is one base distant, so this may be a read error. This sequence joins TRBV12-3 or TRBV12-4 and TRBJ2-5; D possibly matches TRBD1 or TRBD2 (5 bases each). Between the trimmed V and J ends, which lost 6 bases and 0 bases, there was a span of 8 bases. This CDR3 has 13 residues. The CDR3 DNA follows: TGTGCCAGCAGGCCGGGACACCAAGAGACCCAGTACTTC. It codes for CASRPGHQETQYF.